One and the same sample provided the 14 T cell receptor beta chains below, sequenced in a study of Ad26.COV2.S vaccination and SARS-CoV-2 variants. The sample's treatment: 15 to 20 received Ad26.COV2.S at low or high dose, single or two shots; a few received placebo; per-sample allocation not given. The investigators took samples on day 63 after the first vaccine or placebo injection. Sequencing was performed with immunoSEQ multiplex PCR; in TCRdb, only in-frame clones are kept and a portion is missing. Of about 480,000 clones listed, approximately 90% are singletons. The specimen was peripheral blood, collected in a trial of Ad26.COV2.S vaccine versus placebo. These receptors were taken from a person between 18 and 65 years old who received the Ad26.COV2.S COVID-19 vaccine or a placebo.

The chain recombines TRBV29-1 with TRBJ2-7, with D unresolved. This CDR3 contains 12 residues. The germline CDR1 and CDR2 sequences are SQVTM and ANQGSEA. V was cut by 4 bases and J by 2 bases, with 9 bases left in between. The CDR3 region is CSVVIGTYEQYF. The DNA for the CDR3 is TGCAGCGTTGTGATCGGAACCTACGAGCAGTACTTC.

The chain joins TRBV3-1 (or the pseudogene TRBV3-2) to TRBJ2-5, with D unresolved. The CDR3 is made up of 15 amino acids. V was clipped by 1 base and J by 4 bases, with 13 bases between them. Per germline, CDR1 LGHDT and CDR2 YNNKEL (reference sequence). This CDR3 reads CASSQGGRMGETQYF. Written as DNA, the CDR3 is TGTGCCAGCAGCCAAGGTGGCAGGATGGGAGAGACCCAGTACTTC.

J is TRBJ2-4 and V is TRBV7-8, with no clear D. The CDR3 totals 18 residues. V was shortened by 5 bases and J by 0 bases, with 20 bases between the two germline ends. Germline V CDR1 and CDR2: SGHVS, FQNEAQ. The CDR3 DNA follows: TGTGCCAGCAGCCCAGGAGTTTCGGCGTCAAAAGCCAAAAACATTCAGTACTTC. Its protein product is CASSPGVSASKAKNIQYF.

The V gene is TRBV28, the J gene TRBJ1-5, with a possible D match to TRBD1 (6 bases). Per the germline V gene, CDR1 is MDHEN and CDR2 is SYDVKM. The CDR3 loop spans 16 amino acids. Trimming left V 5 bases short and J 1 base short, with 15 bases between. The CDR3 loop is CASSVEQGVSNQPQHF. DNA for the CDR3: TGTGCCAGCAGTGTTGAACAGGGTGTAAGCAATCAGCCCCAGCATTTT.

This clone has only one observation. The chain combines TRBV11-1 with TRBJ2-3; 10 bases agree with TRBD1. The ends lost 10 bases at V and 11 bases at J; junction bases unmatched: 15. The length of the CDR3 is 14 residues. Looked up from germline, CDR1 is SGHAT and CDR2 is FQDESV (reference sequence). The CDR3 DNA is TGTGCCACCGTACCGGGACAGGGGTCCCGAAGGCAGTATTTT. This translates into CATVPGQGSRRQYF.

This clone appeared once. V and J are TRBV11-2 and TRBJ1-4; TRBD1 agrees at 9 bases. CDR1 and CDR2 from the germline V gene are SGHAT and FQNNGV. The CDR3 runs to 13 residues. After removal of 1 base from V and 10 bases from J, the junction contained 1 base not matched to a gene. The CDR3 sequence is CASSLGGQGKLFF. The CDR3 bases are TGTGCCAGCAGCTTAGGGGGACAGGGAAAACTGTTTTTT.

The J gene is TRBJ1-5, the V gene TRBV2; 8 positions match TRBD1. Unmatched junction bases numbered 11, after V lost 1 base and J lost 0 bases. The CDR3 runs 19 residues. Per the germline V gene, CDR1 is SNHLY and CDR2 is FYNNEI. CDR3 nucleotides: TGTGCCAGCAGTGAAGGTGGCAGGGGGCGAAGGTTTAGCAATCAGCCCCAGCATTTT. Its protein is CASSEGGRGRRFSNQPQHF. Filled out from reference TRBV2 and TRBJ1-5, the complete variable domain reads EPEVTQTPSHQVTQMGQEVILRCVPISNHLYFYWYRQILGQKVEFLVSFYNNEISEKSEIFDDQFSVERPDGSNFTLKIRSTKLEDSAMYFCASSEGGRGRRFSNQPQHFGDGTRLSIL.

The chain recombines TRBV5-1 with TRBJ1-1, with D uncertain. The CDR3 extends over 14 amino acids. The V end lost 2 bases, the J end lost 4 bases, and 12 bases lay between the germline ends. Germline-derived CDR1 and CDR2 are SGHRS and YFSETQ. The CDR3 here is CASSFRRESTEAFF. In DNA, the CDR3 is TGCGCCAGCAGCTTTCGGAGGGAGAGCACTGAAGCTTTCTTT.

This clone was detected once. This chain joins TRBV6-5 and TRBJ1-1, with a possible D match to TRBD1 (5 bases). The germline CDR1 and CDR2 sequences are MNHEY and SVGAGI. Trimming left V 2 bases short and J 4 bases short, with 11 bases between. The CDR3 is 14 amino acids. CDR3 in amino acids: CASSYGQGFTEAFF. CDR3 DNA sequence: TGTGCCAGCAGTTACGGGCAGGGCTTCACTGAAGCTTTCTTT.

The J gene is TRBJ1-2, the V gene TRBV19; the D gene is possibly TRBD1 (5 bases). Trimming pared 6 bases from V and 4 bases from J, leaving 15 bases between. Germline CDR1 is LNHDA and CDR2 is SQIVND (reference sequence). The CDR3 sequence is 14 residues long. The CDR3 DNA reads as TGTGCCAGTAGGACAGTTCCCCGGGGCTATGGCTACACCTTC. It specifies CASRTVPRGYGYTF.

The V gene is TRBV27, the J gene TRBJ2-2; D remains ambiguous. V was pared by 4 bases and J by 5 bases, with 11 bases between. Germline lookup yields CDR1 MNHEY and CDR2 SMNVEV (reference sequence). The CDR3 has 14 amino acids. For the CDR3, the DNA is TGTGCCAGCAGTTCCGGACCTAGGACCGGGGAGCTGTTTTTT. Its protein product is CASSSGPRTGELFF.

The chain is built from TRBV4-2 and TRBJ2-3; TRBD2 agrees at 13 bases. Trimming cost V 3 bases and J 4 bases; bases outside gene matches: 7. Germline lookup yields CDR1 LGHNA and CDR2 YNFKEQ. The CDR3 sequence is 17 residues long. This chain's CDR3 is CASSQPTSGRSPDTQYF. The DNA of the CDR3 is TGTGCCAGCAGCCAGCCGACTAGCGGGAGGTCTCCAGATACGCAGTATTTT.

Of note for this clone: The junction departs from germline at one end; a sequencing error may be responsible. The genes are TRBV30 and TRBJ1-3; no clear D gene. Germline V gives CDR1 GTSNPN, CDR2 SVGIG (reference sequence). The CDR3 extends over 12 amino acids. The CDR3 sequence is CAGSPVGNTIYF. The CDR3 DNA is TGTGCCGGGAGTCCTGTTGGAAACACCATATATTTT.

The chain couples TRBV14 to TRBJ2-4, with 9 bases aligning to TRBD1. Unmatched junction bases numbered 7, after V lost 4 bases and J lost 3 bases. The CDR3 length is 16 residues. Germline V gives CDR1 SGHDN, CDR2 FVKESK. DNA for the CDR3: TGTGCCAGCAGCCTAGGGACAGGGCTTCGCAAAAACATTCAGTACTTC. Protein: CASSLGTGLRKNIQYF.